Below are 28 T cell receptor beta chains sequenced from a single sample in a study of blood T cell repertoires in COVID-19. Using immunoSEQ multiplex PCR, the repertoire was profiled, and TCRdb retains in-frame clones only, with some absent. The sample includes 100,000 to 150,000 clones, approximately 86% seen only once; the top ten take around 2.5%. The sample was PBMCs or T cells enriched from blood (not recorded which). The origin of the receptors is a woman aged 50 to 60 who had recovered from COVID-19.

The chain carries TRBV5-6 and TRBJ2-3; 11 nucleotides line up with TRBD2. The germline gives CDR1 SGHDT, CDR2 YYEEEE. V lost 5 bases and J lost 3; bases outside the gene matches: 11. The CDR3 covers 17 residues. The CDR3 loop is CASSHPASGGFTDTQYF. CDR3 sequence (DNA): TGTGCCAGCAGTCATCCGGCTAGCGGGGGGTTTACAGATACGCAGTATTTT. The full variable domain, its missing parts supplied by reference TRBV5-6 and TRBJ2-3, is DAGVTQSPTHLIKTRGQQVTLRCSPKSGHDTVSWYQQALGQGPQFIFQYYEEEERQRGNFPDRFSGHQFPNYSSELNVNALLLGDSALYLCASSHPASGGFTDTQYFGPGTRLTVL.

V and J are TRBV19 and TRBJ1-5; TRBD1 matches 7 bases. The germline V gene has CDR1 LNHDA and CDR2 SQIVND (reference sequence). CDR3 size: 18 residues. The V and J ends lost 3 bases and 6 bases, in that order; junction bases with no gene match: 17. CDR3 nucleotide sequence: TGTGCCAGTAGTATGGTCTATCCCGGGACAGCTTACCCTCAGCCCCAGCATTTT. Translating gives CASSMVYPGTAYPQPQHF. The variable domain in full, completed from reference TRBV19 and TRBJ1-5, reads DGGITQSPKYLFRKEGQNVTLSCEQNLNHDAMYWYRQDPGQGLRLIYYSQIVNDFQKGDIAEGYSVSREKKESFPLTVTSAQKNPTAFYLCASSMVYPGTAYPQPQHFGDGTRLSIL.

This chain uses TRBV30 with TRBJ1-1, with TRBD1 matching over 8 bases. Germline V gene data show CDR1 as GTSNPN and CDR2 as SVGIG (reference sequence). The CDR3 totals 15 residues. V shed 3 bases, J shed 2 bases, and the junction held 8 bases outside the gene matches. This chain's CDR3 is CAWRRPGTGNTEAFF. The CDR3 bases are TGTGCCTGGAGGCGACCCGGGACAGGTAACACTGAAGCTTTCTTT.

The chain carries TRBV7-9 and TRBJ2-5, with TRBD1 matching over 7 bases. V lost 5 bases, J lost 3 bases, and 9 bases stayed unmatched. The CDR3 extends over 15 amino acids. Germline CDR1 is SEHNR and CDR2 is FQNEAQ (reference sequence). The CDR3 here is CASSIPQGTKETQYF. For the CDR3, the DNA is TGTGCCAGCAGCATCCCACAGGGGACGAAAGAGACCCAGTACTTC. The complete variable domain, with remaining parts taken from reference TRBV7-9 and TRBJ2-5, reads DTGVSQNPRHKITKRGQNVTFRCDPISEHNRLYWYRQTLGQGPEFLTYFQNEAQLEKSRLLSDRFSAERPKGSFSTLEIQRTEQGDSAMYLCASSIPQGTKETQYFGPGTRLLVL.

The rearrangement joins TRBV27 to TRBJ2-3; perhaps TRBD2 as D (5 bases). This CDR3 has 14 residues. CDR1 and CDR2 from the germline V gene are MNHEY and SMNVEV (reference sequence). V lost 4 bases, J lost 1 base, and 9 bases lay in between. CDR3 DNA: TGTGCCAGCAGTTCAGAGCGGCGCACAGATACGCAGTATTTT. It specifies CASSSERRTDTQYF.

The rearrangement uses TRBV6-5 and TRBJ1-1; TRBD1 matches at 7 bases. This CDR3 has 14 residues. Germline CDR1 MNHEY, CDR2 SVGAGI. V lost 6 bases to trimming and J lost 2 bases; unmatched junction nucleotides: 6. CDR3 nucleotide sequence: TGTGCCAGCAGCTATACAGGGGTTAACACTGAAGCTTTCTTT. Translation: CASSYTGVNTEAFF.

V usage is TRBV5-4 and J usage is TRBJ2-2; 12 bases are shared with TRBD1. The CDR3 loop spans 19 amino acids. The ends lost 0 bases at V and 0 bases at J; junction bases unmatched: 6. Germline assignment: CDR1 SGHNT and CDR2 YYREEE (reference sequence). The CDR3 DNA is TGTGCCAGCAGCTTGGGCGGGACAGGGGGCCTTTCGAACACCGGGGAGCTGTTTTTT. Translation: CASSLGGTGGLSNTGELFF.

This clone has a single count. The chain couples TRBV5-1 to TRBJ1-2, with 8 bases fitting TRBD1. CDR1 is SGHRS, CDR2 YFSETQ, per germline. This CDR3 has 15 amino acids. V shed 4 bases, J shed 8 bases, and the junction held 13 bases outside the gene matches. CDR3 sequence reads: CASSQDRATIYGYTF. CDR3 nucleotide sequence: TGCGCCAGCAGCCAGGACAGGGCGACAATCTACGGCTACACCTTC.

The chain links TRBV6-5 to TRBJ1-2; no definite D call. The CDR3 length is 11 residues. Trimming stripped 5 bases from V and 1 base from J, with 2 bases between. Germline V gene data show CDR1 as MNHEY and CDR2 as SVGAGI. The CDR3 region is CASSLNYGYTF. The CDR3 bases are TGTGCCAGCAGTCTTAACTATGGCTACACCTTC.

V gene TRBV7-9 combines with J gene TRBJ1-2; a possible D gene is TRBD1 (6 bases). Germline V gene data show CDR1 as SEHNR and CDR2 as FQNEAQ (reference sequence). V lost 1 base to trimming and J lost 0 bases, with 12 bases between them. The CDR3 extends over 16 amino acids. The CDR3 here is CASSLGQGISNYGYTF. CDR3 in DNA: TGTGCCAGCAGCTTAGGGCAGGGGATTTCTAACTATGGCTACACCTTC. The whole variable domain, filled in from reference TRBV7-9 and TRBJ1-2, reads DTGVSQNPRHKITKRGQNVTFRCDPISEHNRLYWYRQTLGQGPEFLTYFQNEAQLEKSRLLSDRFSAERPKGSFSTLEIQRTEQGDSAMYLCASSLGQGISNYGYTFGSGTRLTVV.

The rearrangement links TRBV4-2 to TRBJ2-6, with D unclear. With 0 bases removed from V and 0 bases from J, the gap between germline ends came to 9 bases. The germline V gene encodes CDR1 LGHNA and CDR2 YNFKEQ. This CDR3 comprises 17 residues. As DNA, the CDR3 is TGTGCCAGCAGCCAAGAAACGAAGAGCTCTGGGGCCAACGTCCTGACTTTC. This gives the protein CASSQETKSSGANVLTF.

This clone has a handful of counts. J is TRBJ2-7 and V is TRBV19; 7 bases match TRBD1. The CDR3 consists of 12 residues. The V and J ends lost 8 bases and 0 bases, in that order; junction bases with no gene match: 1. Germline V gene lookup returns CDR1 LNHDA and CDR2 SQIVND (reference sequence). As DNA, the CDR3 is TGTGCCAGTGGGGACAGCTCCTACGAGCAGTACTTC. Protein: CASGDSSYEQYF. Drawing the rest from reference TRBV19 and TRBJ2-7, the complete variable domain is DGGITQSPKYLFRKEGQNVTLSCEQNLNHDAMYWYRQDPGQGLRLIYYSQIVNDFQKGDIAEGYSVSREKKESFPLTVTSAQKNPTAFYLCASGDSSYEQYFGPGTRLTVT.

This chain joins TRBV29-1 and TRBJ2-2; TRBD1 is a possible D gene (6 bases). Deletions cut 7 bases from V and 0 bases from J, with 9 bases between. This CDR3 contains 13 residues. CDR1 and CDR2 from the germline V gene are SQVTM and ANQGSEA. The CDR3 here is CSAQGANTGELFF. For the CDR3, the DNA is TGCAGCGCACAGGGCGCGAACACCGGGGAGCTGTTTTTT.

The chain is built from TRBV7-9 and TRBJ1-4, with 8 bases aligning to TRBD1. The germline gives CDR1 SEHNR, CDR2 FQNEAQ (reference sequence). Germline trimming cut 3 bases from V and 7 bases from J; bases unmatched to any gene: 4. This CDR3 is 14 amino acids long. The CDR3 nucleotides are TGTGCCAGCAGCTTTACAGGGGGGAGTGAAAAACTGTTTTTT. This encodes CASSFTGGSEKLFF.

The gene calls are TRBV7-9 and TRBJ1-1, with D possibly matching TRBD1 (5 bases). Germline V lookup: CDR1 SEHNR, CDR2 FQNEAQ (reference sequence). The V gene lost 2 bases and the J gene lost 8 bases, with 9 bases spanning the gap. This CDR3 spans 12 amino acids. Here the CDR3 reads CASSLLRTEAFF. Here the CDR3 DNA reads TGTGCCAGCAGCTTACTCAGGACAGAAGCTTTCTTT. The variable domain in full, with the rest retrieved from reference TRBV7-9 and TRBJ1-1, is DTGVSQNPRHKITKRGQNVTFRCDPISEHNRLYWYRQTLGQGPEFLTYFQNEAQLEKSRLLSDRFSAERPKGSFSTLEIQRTEQGDSAMYLCASSLLRTEAFFGQGTRLTVV.

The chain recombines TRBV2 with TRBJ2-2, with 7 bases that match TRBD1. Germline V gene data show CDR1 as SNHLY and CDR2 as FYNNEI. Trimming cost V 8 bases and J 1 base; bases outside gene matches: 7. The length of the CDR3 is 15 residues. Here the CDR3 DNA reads TGTGCCAGCTCTATAGACAGGGAGAACACCGGGGAGCTGTTTTTT. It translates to CASSIDRENTGELFF. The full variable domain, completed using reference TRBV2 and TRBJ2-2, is EPEVTQTPSHQVTQMGQEVILRCVPISNHLYFYWYRQILGQKVEFLVSFYNNEISEKSEIFDDQFSVERPDGSNFTLKIRSTKLEDSAMYFCASSIDRENTGELFFGEGSRLTVL.

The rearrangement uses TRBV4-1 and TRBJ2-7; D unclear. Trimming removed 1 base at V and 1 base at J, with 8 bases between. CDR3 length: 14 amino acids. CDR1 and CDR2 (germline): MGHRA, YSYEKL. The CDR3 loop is CASSQVGSSYEQYF. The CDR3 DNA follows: TGCGCCAGCAGCCAAGTTGGCAGTTCCTACGAGCAGTACTTC.

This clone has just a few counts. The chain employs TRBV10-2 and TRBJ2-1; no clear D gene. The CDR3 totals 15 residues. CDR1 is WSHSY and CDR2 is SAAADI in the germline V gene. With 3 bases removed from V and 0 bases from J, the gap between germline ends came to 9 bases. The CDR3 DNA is TGCGCCAGCAGTGAAAGAGTGGTCTCCTACAATGAGCAGTTCTTC. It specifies CASSERVVSYNEQFF.

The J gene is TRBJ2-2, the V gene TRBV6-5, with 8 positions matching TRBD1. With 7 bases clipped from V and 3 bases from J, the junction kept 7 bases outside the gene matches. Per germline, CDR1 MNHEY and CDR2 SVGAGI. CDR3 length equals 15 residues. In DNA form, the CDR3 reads TGTGCCAGCAACGGACAGGGCGGGCACACCGGGGAGCTGTTTTTT. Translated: CASNGQGGHTGELFF.

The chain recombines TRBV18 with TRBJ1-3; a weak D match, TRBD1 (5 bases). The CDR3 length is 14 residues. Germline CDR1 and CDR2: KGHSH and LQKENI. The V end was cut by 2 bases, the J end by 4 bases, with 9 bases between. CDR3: CASSPAGEGNTIYF. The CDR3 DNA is TGTGCCAGCTCACCAGCGGGGGAAGGAAACACCATATATTTT.

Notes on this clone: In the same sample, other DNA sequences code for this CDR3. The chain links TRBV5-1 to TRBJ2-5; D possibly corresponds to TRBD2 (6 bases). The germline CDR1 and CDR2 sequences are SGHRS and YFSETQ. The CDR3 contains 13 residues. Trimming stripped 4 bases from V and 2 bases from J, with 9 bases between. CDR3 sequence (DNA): TGCGCCAGCAGCCCCGGGGGTCAAGAGACCCAGTACTTC. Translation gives CASSPGGQETQYF.

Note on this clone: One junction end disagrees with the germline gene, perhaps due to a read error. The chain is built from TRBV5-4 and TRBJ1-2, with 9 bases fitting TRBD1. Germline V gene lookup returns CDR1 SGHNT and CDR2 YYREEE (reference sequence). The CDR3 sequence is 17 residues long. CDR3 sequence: CASSLGNRGPVNYGYTF. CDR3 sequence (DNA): TGTGCCAGCAGTTTGGGGAACAGGGGGCCTGTTAACTATGGCTACACCTTC. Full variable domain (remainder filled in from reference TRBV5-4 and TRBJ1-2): ETGVTQSPTHLIKTRGQQVTLRCSSQSGHNTVSWYQQALGQGPQFIFQYYREEENGRGNFPPRFSGLQFPNYSSELNVNALELDDSALYLCASSLGNRGPVNYGYTFGSGTRLTVV.

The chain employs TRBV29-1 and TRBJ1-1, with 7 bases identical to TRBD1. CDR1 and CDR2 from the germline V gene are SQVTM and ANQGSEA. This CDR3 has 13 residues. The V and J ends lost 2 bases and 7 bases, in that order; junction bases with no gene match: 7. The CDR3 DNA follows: TGCAGCGTTGAACTAGACAGGGCGGGTGAAGCTTTCTTT. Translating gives CSVELDRAGEAFF.

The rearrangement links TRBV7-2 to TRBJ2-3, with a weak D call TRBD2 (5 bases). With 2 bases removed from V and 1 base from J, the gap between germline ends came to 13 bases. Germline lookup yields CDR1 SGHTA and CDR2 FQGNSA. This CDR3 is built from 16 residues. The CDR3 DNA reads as TGTGCCAGCAGCTTAAAAGCGGTCACTGGCACAGATACGCAGTATTTT. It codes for CASSLKAVTGTDTQYF.

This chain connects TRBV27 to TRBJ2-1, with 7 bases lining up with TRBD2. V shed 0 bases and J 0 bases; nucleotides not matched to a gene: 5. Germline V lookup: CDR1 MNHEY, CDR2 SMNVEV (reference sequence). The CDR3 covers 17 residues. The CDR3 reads CASSLSGAGPSYNEQFF. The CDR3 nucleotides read TGTGCCAGCAGTTTATCGGGAGCGGGACCCTCCTACAATGAGCAGTTCTTC.

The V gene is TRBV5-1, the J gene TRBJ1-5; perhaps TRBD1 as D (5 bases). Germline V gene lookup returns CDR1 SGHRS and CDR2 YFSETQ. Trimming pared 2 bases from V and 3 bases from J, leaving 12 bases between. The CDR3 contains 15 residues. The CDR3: CASSLLGAVNQPQHF. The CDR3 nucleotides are TGCGCCAGCAGCTTATTAGGGGCAGTCAATCAGCCCCAGCATTTT.

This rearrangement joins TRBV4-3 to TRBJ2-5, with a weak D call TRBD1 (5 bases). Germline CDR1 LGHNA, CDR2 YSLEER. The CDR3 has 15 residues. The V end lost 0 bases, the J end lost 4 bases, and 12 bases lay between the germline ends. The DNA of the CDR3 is TGCGCCAGCAGCCAAGATATAGCAGGGTTAGAGACCCAGTACTTC. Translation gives CASSQDIAGLETQYF.

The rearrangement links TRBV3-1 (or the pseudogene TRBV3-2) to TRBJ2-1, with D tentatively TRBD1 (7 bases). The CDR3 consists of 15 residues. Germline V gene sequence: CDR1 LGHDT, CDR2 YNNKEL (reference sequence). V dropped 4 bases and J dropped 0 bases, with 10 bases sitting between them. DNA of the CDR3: TGTGCCAGCAGCCCAGGGGGGCACTCCTACAATGAGCAGTTCTTC. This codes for CASSPGGHSYNEQFF.